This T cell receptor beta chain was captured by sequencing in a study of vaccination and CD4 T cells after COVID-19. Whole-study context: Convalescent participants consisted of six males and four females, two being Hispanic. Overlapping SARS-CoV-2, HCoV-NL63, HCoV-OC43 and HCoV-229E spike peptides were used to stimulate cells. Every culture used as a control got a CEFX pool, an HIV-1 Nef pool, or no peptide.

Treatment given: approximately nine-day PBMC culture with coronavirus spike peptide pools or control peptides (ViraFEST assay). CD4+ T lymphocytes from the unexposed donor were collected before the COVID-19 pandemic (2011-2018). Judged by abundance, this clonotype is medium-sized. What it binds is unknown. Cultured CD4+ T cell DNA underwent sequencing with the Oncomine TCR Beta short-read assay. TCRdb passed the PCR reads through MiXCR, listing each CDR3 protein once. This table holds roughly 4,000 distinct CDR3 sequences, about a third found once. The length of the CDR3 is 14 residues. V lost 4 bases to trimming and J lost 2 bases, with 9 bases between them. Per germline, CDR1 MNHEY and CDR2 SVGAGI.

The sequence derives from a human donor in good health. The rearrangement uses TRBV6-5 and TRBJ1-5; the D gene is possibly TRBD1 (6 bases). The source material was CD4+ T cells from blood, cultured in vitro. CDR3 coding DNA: TGTGCCAGCAGTTCAGGGGACGGCAATCAGCCCCAGCATTTT. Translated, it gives CASSSGDGNQPQHF.